The entry below gives a single TCR beta chain sequence along with its context. Data came from immunoSEQ multiplex PCR; TCRdb stores just in-frame clones and leaves some out. This table holds 100,000 or so clones, 83% found once. The data were obtained in a study of control samples from healthy donors and cancer patients. V was shortened by 0 bases and J by 5 bases, with 8 bases between the two germline ends. This CDR3 region has 15 residues. Germline V gene sequence: CDR1 LNHNV, CDR2 YYDKDF (reference sequence). Sequenced material: blood. The V gene is TRBV15, the J gene TRBJ1-6; no clear D. The receptor was isolated from a woman aged 50 to 60 in good health. The CDR3 sequence: CATSRDRTDNSPLHF. The CDR3 DNA is TGTGCCACCAGCAGAGATCGAACAGATAATTCACCCCTCCACTTT.